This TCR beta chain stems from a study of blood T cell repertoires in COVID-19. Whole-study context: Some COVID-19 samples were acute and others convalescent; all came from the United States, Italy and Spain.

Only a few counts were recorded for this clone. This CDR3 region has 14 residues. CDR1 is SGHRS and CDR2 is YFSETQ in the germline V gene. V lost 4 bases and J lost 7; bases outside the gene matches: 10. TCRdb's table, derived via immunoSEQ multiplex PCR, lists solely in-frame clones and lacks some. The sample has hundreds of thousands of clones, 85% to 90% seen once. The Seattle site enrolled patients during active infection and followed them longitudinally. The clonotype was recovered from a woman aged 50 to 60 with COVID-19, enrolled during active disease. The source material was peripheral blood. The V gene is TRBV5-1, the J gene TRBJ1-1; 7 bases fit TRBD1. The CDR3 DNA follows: TGCGCCAGCAGCCTAATTACAGGGGACAGTGAAGCTTTCTTT. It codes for CASSLITGDSEAFF.